These T cell receptor beta chains were read from a single sample in a study of Graves' ophthalmopathy and Graves' hyperthyroidism. TCRdb recomputed calls from the multiplex PCR reads with MiXCR, one row per CDR3 protein. Among 450,000 to 600,000 distinct CDR3 sequences listed, roughly 40% were seen once. Sample: peripheral blood or thyroid tissue (not recorded which). All receptors derive from an adult man with Graves' hyperthyroidism. The CDR3 runs from the conserved cysteine through the conserved F or W. Each record gives: J gene, CDR3 length, V gene, clone size, D gene, CDR3 protein, CDR3 DNA. D genes are given only for firm matches. A row's size may be missing; if present it is once, few, many or a size class.

J: TRBJ1-2; length: 12; V: TRBV20-1; size: once; D: TRBD1; CDR3: CSSHRTGEGYTF; DNA: TGCAGTTCGCACAGGACAGGGGAAGGCTACACCTTC
J: TRBJ2-2; length: 15; V: TRBV6-4; size: many; D: TRBD1; CDR3: CASSDLAGGTGELFF; DNA: TGTGCCAGCAGTGACTTGGCAGGGGGTACCGGGGAGCTGTTTTTT
J: TRBJ2-5; length: 16; V: TRBV7-2; size: many; D: TRBD2; CDR3: CASSLVGGGTEETQYF; DNA: TGTGCCAGCAGCTTAGTTGGCGGGGGGACCGAGGAGACCCAGTACTTC
J: TRBJ2-7; length: 16; V: TRBV5-4; size: NA; D: TRBD2; CDR3: CASSSPSGQSSYEQYF; DNA: TGTGCCAGCAGCTCGCCTAGCGGGCAGAGCTCCTACGAGCAGTACTTC
J: TRBJ1-1; length: 13; V: TRBV6-1; size: many; D: TRBD1; CDR3: CASRVPGTDEAFF; DNA: TGTGCCAGCAGAGTACCCGGGACAGATGAAGCTTTCTTT
J: TRBJ2-5; length: 16; V: TRBV12-3/TRBV12-4; size: NA; D: TRBD2; CDR3: CASSFYGLAGGETQYF; DNA: TGTGCCAGCAGTTTCTACGGACTAGCGGGAGGGGAGACCCAGTACTTC
J: TRBJ2-5; length: 21; V: TRBV7-2; size: NA; D: TRBD1; CDR3: CASSPRTGSTDRGGMSETQYF; DNA: TGTGCCAGCAGCCCGCGGACAGGAAGCACAGACAGGGGAGGAATGTCGGAGACCCAGTACTTC
J: TRBJ1-2; length: 12; V: TRBV28; size: NA; D: NA; CDR3: CASTSSSYGYTF; DNA: TGTGCCAGCACCTCTTCCTCTTACGGCTACACCTTC
J: TRBJ2-5; length: 15; V: TRBV20-1; size: NA; D: TRBD2; CDR3: CSARDEDSGGDTQYF; DNA: TGCAGTGCTAGAGATGAGGACTCGGGGGGGGATACGCAGTACTTC
J: TRBJ1-1; length: 18; V: TRBV4-1; size: few; D: NA; CDR3: CASSQDTPLGISNTEAFF; DNA: TGCGCCAGCAGCCAAGATACCCCCCTTGGTATATCGAACACTGAAGCTTTCTTT
J: TRBJ2-3; length: 18; V: TRBV2; size: NA; D: TRBD2; CDR3: CAVLTRTSGPYRTDTQYF; DNA: TGTGCCGTGCTGACGAGGACTAGCGGGCCCTACCGCACAGATACGCAGTATTTT
J: TRBJ2-1; length: 12; V: TRBV7-2; size: NA; D: NA; CDR3: CASSSIADEQFF; DNA: TGTGCCAGCAGCTCCATAGCTGATGAGCAGTTCTTC
J: TRBJ2-7; length: 13; V: TRBV7-9; size: NA; D: NA; CDR3: CASSLQGLGEQYF; DNA: TGTGCCAGCAGCTTGCAGGGGCTGGGGGAGCAGTACTTC
J: TRBJ2-6; length: 16; V: TRBV7-2; size: many; D: NA; CDR3: CASSLGLPSGANVLTF; DNA: TGTGCCAGCAGCTTAGGACTGCCCTCTGGGGCCAACGTCCTGACTTTC
J: TRBJ2-1; length: 17; V: TRBV29-1; size: NA; D: TRBD1; CDR3: CSVDHTFGTAPTNEQFF; DNA: TGCAGCGTTGACCACACCTTCGGGACAGCTCCCACCAATGAGCAGTTCTTC
J: TRBJ2-2; length: 16; V: TRBV7-2; size: few; D: TRBD2; CDR3: CASSSGGVVNTGELFF; DNA: TGTGCCAGCAGCTCGGGGGGGGTAGTGAACACCGGGGAGCTGTTTTTT
J: TRBJ2-2; length: 16; V: TRBV19; size: NA; D: NA; CDR3: CASSTPSGVVPGELLF; DNA: TGTGCCAGTAGTACACCCTCGGGGGTTGTCCCGGGGGAGCTGCTTTTT
J: TRBJ1-6; length: 15; V: TRBV28; size: few; D: NA; CDR3: CASSLFGTNNSPLHF; DNA: TGTGCCAGCAGTTTGTTCGGAACTAATAATTCACCCCTCCACTTT
J: TRBJ2-2; length: 13; V: TRBV12-5; size: many; D: NA; CDR3: CASGGANTGELFF; DNA: TGTGCTAGTGGAGGAGCGAACACCGGGGAGCTGTTTTTT
J: TRBJ1-3; length: 17; V: TRBV9; size: NA; D: TRBD1; CDR3: CASSAPGQGVSGNTIYF; DNA: TGTGCCAGCAGCGCCCCCGGACAGGGGGTTTCTGGAAACACCATATATTTT
J: TRBJ2-7; length: 13; V: TRBV6-5; size: NA; D: TRBD2; CDR3: CVSYAGENYEQYF; DNA: TGTGTCAGCTATGCGGGAGAGAACTACGAGCAGTACTTC
J: TRBJ2-2; length: 15; V: TRBV10-3; size: many; D: NA; CDR3: CAISGSPVGTGELFF; DNA: TGTGCCATCAGCGGTAGCCCCGTGGGCACCGGGGAGCTGTTTTTT
J: TRBJ1-1; length: 15; V: TRBV5-6; size: NA; D: TRBD1; CDR3: CASSFLQGWISEAFF; DNA: TGTGCCAGCAGCTTCTTACAGGGGTGGATTTCTGAAGCTTTCTTT
J: TRBJ1-3; length: 15; V: TRBV6-1; size: few; D: NA; CDR3: CASSEAGGNGNTIYF; DNA: TGTGCCAGCAGTGAAGCGGGGGGGAATGGAAACACCATATATTTT
J: TRBJ2-2; length: 16; V: TRBV27; size: NA; D: NA; CDR3: CASSSAPWARTGELFF; DNA: TGTGCCAGCAGTTCCGCTCCTTGGGCGCGAACCGGGGAGCTGTTTTTT
J: TRBJ2-7; length: 16; V: TRBV2; size: many; D: TRBD2; CDR3: CASSELWTSGGYEQYF; DNA: TGTGCCAGCAGTGAGCTATGGACTAGCGGGGGTTACGAGCAGTACTTC
J: TRBJ2-7; length: 15; V: TRBV5-1; size: NA; D: TRBD1; CDR3: CASSNRDRGDYEQYF; DNA: TGCGCCAGCAGCAACCGGGACAGGGGGGACTACGAGCAGTACTTC
J: TRBJ1-1; length: 13; V: TRBV5-1; size: few; D: TRBD1; CDR3: CASSLEQGTEAFF; DNA: TGCGCCAGCAGCTTGGAACAGGGGACTGAAGCTTTCTTT
J: TRBJ2-5; length: 13; V: TRBV9; size: many; D: NA; CDR3: CASSQSSQETQYF; DNA: TGTGCCAGCAGCCAGAGTAGTCAGGAGACCCAGTACTTC
J: TRBJ2-3; length: 12; V: TRBV7-3; size: few; D: NA; CDR3: CASSLGNHEQYF; DNA: TGTGCCAGCAGCTTAGGGAACCACGAGCAGTATTTT
J: TRBJ1-5; length: 13; V: TRBV12-3/TRBV12-4; size: many; D: NA; CDR3: CASSLGRHQPQHF; DNA: TGTGCCAGCAGTTTAGGCCGCCATCAGCCCCAGCATTTT
J: TRBJ2-3; length: 17; V: TRBV12-3/TRBV12-4; size: NA; D: NA; CDR3: CASSLRIGETNPDTQYF; DNA: TGTGCCAGCAGTTTACGAATCGGCGAGACTAACCCAGATACGCAGTATTTT
J: TRBJ1-1; length: 13; V: TRBV19; size: many; D: NA; CDR3: CASSPTPNTEAFF; DNA: TGTGCCAGTAGTCCAACACCGAACACTGAAGCTTTCTTT
J: TRBJ2-1; length: 12; V: TRBV2; size: NA; D: NA; CDR3: CASSEIGLEQFF; DNA: TGTGCCAGCAGTGAGATAGGGCTTGAGCAGTTCTTC